This TCR beta chain came from a study of blood T cell repertoires in COVID-19 (dated by TCRdb to between 2020 and 2021). Background on the whole study: Samples from collaborators originated in the United States, Italy and Spain and spanned both the acute and convalescent phases of COVID-19. HLA class I and class II types, where available, came from metadata supplied by the sample provider rather than from assay-based typing. The samples were drawn from two sources: the first 160 participants of the ongoing ImmuneRACE study, and 1,000 to 1,500 subjects contributed by 6 global collaborators. Sample metadata almost always included a de-identified subject ID, COVID-19 status, age in years and sex. Deeply sampled blood TCRbeta repertoires from subjects exposed to, actively infected with, or recovered from COVID-19 were included in the dataset. The material from the prospective study consisted of cDNA or gDNA derived from T cells, B-cell-depleted T cells, or PBMCs. A freely available public database, intended as a resource for researchers studying the immune response to SARS-CoV-2, is where the repertoires were released.

Concerning this clone itself: There is no known antigen for this receptor. The junction does not match germline at one end; this may be a read error.

Participants in the prospective study were enrolled through a virtual design, were aged 18 to 89 years, and lived in 24 United States geographic areas. In the prospective study, cohorts were assigned on the basis of participant-reported clinical history obtained from a screening survey and a study questionnaire. ImmuneRACE Cohort 3 recovered participants were defined by two consecutive negative NP/OP PCR tests, healthcare professional clearance, or symptom resolution. In the prospective study, mobile phlebotomists collected whole blood, serum and a nasopharyngeal or oropharyngeal swab from each participant. Prospective study participants could optionally give additional blood draws and questionnaires over an approximately two-month period. Before DNA extraction, blood samples from the prospective study were shipped at room temperature or frozen. In the germline V gene (reference sequence), CDR1 corresponds to LNHDA and CDR2 to SQIVND. Taken from cysteine to phenylalanine, the CDR3 has 16 residues. The sequence is cut down to CDR3 DNA, 48 bases in frame from base 1.

TCRbeta CDR3 regions were amplified from genomic DNA by means of the immunoSEQ Assay, a bias-controlled multiplex PCR. Regarding the original processing steps: The number of nucleated cells in each sample was estimated by amplification of reference gene primers within the assay. Sequence reads were collapsed and filtered to measure the absolute abundance of every unique TCRbeta CDR3 rearrangement. Productive Simpson clonality was computed per sample as the square root of Simpson's diversity index over productive rearrangements. In its TCRdb copy, this immuneACCESS table keeps in-frame sequences only and misses some clones. Where compared with another copy, unresolved V genes explain less than half of these, and the others have no known cause. Clone size and the V and J calls come from that table; the DNA yielded D and trimming. This sample holds approximately 490,000 clones; 88% were observed only once. Clones ranked in the top ten supply approximately 8% of the sample.

Broad study findings and their caveats: How much clinical and demographic metadata was included differed by source and by participant, and the metadata was provided uncurated.

Recombination connected TRBV19 to TRBJ2-1; the best D guess is TRBD2, with 5 bases matching. The receptor comes from a woman in her sixties or seventies who had recovered from COVID-19. Source material: PBMCs or T cells enriched from blood (not recorded which). The nucleotide sequence is given as TGTGCCAGTAGTATAGCAATACTAGATCCCTACGATGAGCAGTTCTTC. This translates into CASSIAILDPYDEQFF.